Listed below are T cell receptor beta chains from one sample, sequenced in a study of blood T cell repertoires in COVID-19. Profiling relied on immunoSEQ multiplex PCR, and the TCRdb table lists in-frame clones only, not all of them. The sample gives fewer than 250,000 clones, roughly 86% of which show up once; roughly 1.6% is in the top ten. The sample was peripheral blood. The origin of the receptors is a woman in her sixties who had recovered from COVID-19. Both conserved end residues are trimmed from each CDR3. A D gene is named only where the DNA matches it firmly.

d_gene	v_gene	j_gene	CDR3aa
NA	TRBV9	TRBJ1-4	ASSFSASGAREKLF
TRBD1	TRBV6-1	TRBJ1-4	ASSGAGTGANEKLF
NA	TRBV21-1	TRBJ2-5	ASSKVFGGGETQY
NA	TRBV7-2	TRBJ2-1	ASSPYNEQF
NA	TRBV4-1	TRBJ2-7	ASSLSTEFAQY
NA	TRBV21-1	TRBJ2-7	ASSKAILTGLTYEQY
NA	TRBV19	TRBJ1-6	ASKPGVNSPLH
TRBD2	TRBV28	TRBJ2-7	ASRDNGGGFSYEQY
NA	TRBV14	TRBJ2-7	ASSQRAIDLFSYEQY
TRBD1	TRBV9	TRBJ2-3	ASSVEGRGRTDTQY
NA	TRBV7-2	TRBJ1-2	ASSFNRDDYGYT
TRBD1	TRBV9	TRBJ2-7	ASSHPHRGRDEQY
NA	TRBV5-4	TRBJ2-3	ASSLVQYTDTQY
TRBD1	TRBV15	TRBJ1-3	ATSRRGQGRGNTIY
NA	TRBV12-3/TRBV12-4	TRBJ1-4	ASSLVREKLF
NA	TRBV4-2	TRBJ1-6	ASSQEAHGGNSPLH
NA	TRBV3-1/TRBV3-2	TRBJ1-5	ASSLASIGQPQH
TRBD2	TRBV7-9	TRBJ2-5	ASSFGTSGHQETQY
NA	TRBV4-1	TRBJ2-7	ASSQVMVGLGSSYEQY
NA	TRBV3-1/TRBV3-2	TRBJ2-3	ASSQVMDTQY
TRBD1	TRBV11-1	TRBJ1-2	ASSSKQGDYGYT